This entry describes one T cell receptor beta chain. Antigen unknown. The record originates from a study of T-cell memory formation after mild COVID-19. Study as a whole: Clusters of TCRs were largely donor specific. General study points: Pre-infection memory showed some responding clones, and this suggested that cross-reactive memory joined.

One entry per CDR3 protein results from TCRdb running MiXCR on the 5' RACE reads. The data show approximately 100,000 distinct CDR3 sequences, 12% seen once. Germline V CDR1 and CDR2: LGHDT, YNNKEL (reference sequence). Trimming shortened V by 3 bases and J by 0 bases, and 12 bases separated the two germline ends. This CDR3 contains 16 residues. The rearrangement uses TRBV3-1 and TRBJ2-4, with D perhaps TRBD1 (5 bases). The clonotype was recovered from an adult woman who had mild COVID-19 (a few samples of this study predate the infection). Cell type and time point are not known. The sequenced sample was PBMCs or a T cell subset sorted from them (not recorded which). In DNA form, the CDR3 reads TGTGCCAGCAGCCATCCCCAGGGTATAGCCAAAAACATTCAGTACTTC. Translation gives CASSHPQGIAKNIQYF.